This T cell receptor (beta chain) was identified in a study of cytomegalovirus exposure and HLA in healthy donors (dated by TCRdb to 2016 to 2017). For the wider study: According to an earlier analysis of several hundred of the donors, about 180 million T cells yielded roughly 100 million unique TCR beta sequences and about 300 Gb of sequence data. Approximately 300 gigabases of sequencing data and approximately 84 million unique TCR sequences were included in an early release covering 550 to 650 HLA-typed donors. Among the roughly 400 genotyped donors, under 90% belonged to the genetic ancestry cluster associated with self-reported Caucasian donors. The study aimed to test whether cataloging public T cell receptors could reveal signatures of past pathogen exposure. Using immunosequencing, the study profiled T cell repertoires from 666 subjects and related those repertoires to cytomegalovirus serostatus. A separate validation cohort of about 110 different subjects was used in addition to the approximately 700-subject first cohort. To predict cytomegalovirus infection status, the study combined high-throughput TCR immunosequencing, statistical association of individual TCRs with disease status, and machine learning. In a later analysis, previously published TCR beta repertoires from more than 500 donors were re-analyzed and high-resolution HLA genotyping was added so that TCR occurrence patterns could be studied. Rather than using new phenotypic data, the later analysis identified candidate immune exposures from TCR beta sequences and from how often those sequences occurred across donors. In an earlier analysis of a few hundred of the donors, high-throughput TCR beta sequencing was used to judge whether each TCR beta V gene segment behaved as functional or pseudogenic. Donor age, sex, ethnicity and CMV serostatus were compiled together with the repertoire data. In a later genetic analysis, genome-wide SNP genotypes for about 55% of the roughly 670 donors were used, and that subset was treated as a discovery cohort. Every discovery cohort repertoire had been produced on one sequencing platform. Both class I and class II loci were covered by HLA typing, at four-digit resolution. Typing coverage varied by locus: 629-630 donors for A, B, C, DRB1 and DQB1; roughly 520 for DQA1; about 590 for DPA1; 450 to 480 for DPB1. Because of strong linkage in the cohort, roughly five DR-DQ haplotypes were treated as single units for association and clustering. On average, around 240,000 unique TCR beta nucleotide sequences were sequenced per donor among a few hundred genotyped donors of the cohort, with roughly 18% of those sequences being non-productive.

The V and J ends are trimmed by 1 base and 2 bases, leaving 10 bases between them. The CDR3 holds 15 amino acids from the cysteine to the phenylalanine. Left in the record is the CDR3 DNA by itself, 45 bases read in frame from the first base. CDR1 and CDR2 (SGHTA, FQGNSA) derive from the germline V gene. The cohort was made up of approximately 700 healthy bone marrow donors. Cohort members were all nominally healthy when sampled, although unrecorded immune exposures were likely present. The donor was CMV seropositive and belonged to the group of 270 or so seropositive cohort members. Every donor gave a peripheral blood sample, and the peripheral blood mononuclear cells from that sample were used for TCR beta sequencing. Genomic DNA was extracted from the blood cell samples with the Qiagen DNeasy Blood Extraction Kit. A note on this clone: Which antigen it targets is not known. No much larger clone is present one base from it, and per-base qualities are unavailable.

The library was obtained by the immunoSEQ multiplex PCR assay. A mixture of 60 forward primers for TCR Vbeta segments and 13 reverse primers for TCR Jbeta segments was used in the multiplex PCR. Amplification of the CDR3 region of rearranged TCR beta genes was performed with a multiplex PCR assay on genomic DNA. The Illumina HiSeq System was used to sequence the amplified TCR beta libraries as 87-base-pair reads. As for how the authors treated the data: In a later analysis, 80 million or so unique TCR beta chains were counted across the 500 to 850 repertoires, and about 10 million of these chains were shared by at least two donors. To remove PCR and sequencing errors, raw reads were error-corrected and collapsed into unique sequences using a nearest-neighbor algorithm that merged closely related sequences. To assign V, D and J gene segments, CDR3 sequences were aligned to IMGT reference sequences. For a sequence to be retained, a match of at least six nucleotides was required to both a V gene segment and a J gene segment. Rearrangements were classified as productive when the CDR3 lacked stop codons and remained in frame with V and J, and all other rearrangements were classified as non-productive. CDR3 was defined by IMGT convention, running from the second conserved V-encoded cysteine to the conserved J-encoded phenylalanine. Sequences without an unambiguous match to a single V gene segment were excluded from the earlier analysis of approximately 600 of the donors. In an earlier analysis of roughly 600 of the donors, a V segment was called functional when productive rearrangements were above 56.7%, and segregating when the standard deviation between donors exceeded 5%. To diagnose cytomegalovirus status from the catalog of TCR beta chain sequences, a statistical classification framework was built. A later analysis assigned V and J genes by comparing TCR nucleotide sequences with IMGT/GENE-DB human TR gene sequences. In a later analysis, CDR3 sequences and most-parsimonious VDJ recombination scenarios were assigned using the TCRdist pipeline. In a later analysis, each TCR beta chain was defined by its CDR3 amino acid sequence together with its V-gene family, and reads without a unique V-gene family were excluded. A later analysis removed several hundred highly shared, low-generation-probability nucleotide sequences to deal with suspected cross-contamination and a sequencing artifact. In a later analysis, a clonal expansion index was calculated for each public chain from normalized within-repertoire ranks of inferred template counts. A later analysis computed generation probabilities with a VDJ recombination model fitted to out-of-frame rearrangements, and checked the results against IGoR. A later analysis scored TCR-TCR, TCR-HLA and TCR-CMV co-occurrence with hypergeometric tests, applying a repertoire-size bias correction to TCR pairs. In a later analysis, false discovery rates were estimated by permuting HLA or CMV assignments 20 times. In a later analysis, co-occurring TCRs were grouped using DBSCAN, with TCRdist sequence similarity added in when clustering inside HLA-allele-positive subsets. Co-occurrence clustering excluded repertoires with fewer than 30,000 or more than 120,000 public chains, plus five with anomalous nucleotide sharing. Here the immuneACCESS table is served through TCRdb, limited to in-frame sequences with V and J called. Missing clones are a known gap in these copies; in checked studies unresolved V genes cover under half, and the rest lacks a known reason. From that table come the V and J calls and clone size; the DNA was used to work out D and trimming. The sample table records approximately 200,000 clones; about 80% of these occur just once. The biggest ten clones account for around 2.1% of the sample.

Study-wide conclusions, independent of this receptor: In a later genetic analysis, a missense DCLRE1C variant was associated with V-gene and J-gene trimming of TCR beta chains, and the association was replicated in an independent cohort. A further reported finding was that TCR beta sequences accurately predicted the HLA-A and HLA-B alleles for most subjects in the first cohort. In an earlier analysis of some 500 of the donors, most TCR beta V segments were observed in productive rearrangements about 87% or about 30% of the time, broadly matching IMGT annotations. Assigning TCR associations to individual alleles was difficult when HLA alleles, especially DR and DQ, strongly co-occurred. Most TCR sequences were observed very rarely across donors, whereas some public TCRs were present in many individuals. In a later analysis, HLA-associated TCR beta chains were found to be more clonally expanded and to have lower generation probabilities than equally common non-associated chains. According to a later analysis, parvovirus B19, influenza, CMV and Epstein-Barr virus appeared linked to several top co-occurrence clusters. In the study, 150 to 200 TCR beta chains were listed as associated with cytomegalovirus. Because the 87-base-pair reads could not distinguish some IMGT-functional V segments, including TRBV6-2 and TRBV6-3, those segments were excluded. In both the original and validation cohorts, the classifier was reported to diagnose cytomegalovirus status with high specificity and sensitivity. About 15 rarely observed V segments, including chromosome 9 orphons, were excluded from the earlier analysis of almost 600 of the donors because counts were too low. Most CMV-associated TCR beta chains appeared to be HLA-restricted in a later analysis, and the HLA associations seemed to be driven largely by CMV exposure. This cohort had only TCR beta chains sequenced, and the lack of alpha or paired-chain data limited which features could be detected. Linkage disequilibrium might explain the correlated functional status among segregating V segments, but an unknown experimental factor could not be ruled out. The authors suggested that the approach could potentially be generalized to other disease states and immunological phenotypes. A cluster of highly shared sequence variants was judged likely to represent a technical artifact of the sequencing pipeline. In a later analysis, TCR association rates were found to vary across HLA loci, with the most associated TCRs seen for DRB1 alleles and the fewest for HLA-C alleles. Roughly uniform sequencing depth across donors was assumed in presence/absence analyses, although this assumption may not hold. In a later genetic analysis, fewer N-insertions in productive TCRs were reported among donors in an Asian-associated ancestry cluster than the approximately 710-donor mean. In vitro tests confirmed that a few of the cytomegalovirus-associated TCR beta chains recognize cytomegalovirus antigens. Because HLA typing was missing for some donors at each locus, association tests included only the typed subset. Immune exposure information for the cohort was limited to CMV serostatus. Specific HLA alleles were associated with some 15,000 TCR beta sequences at a false discovery rate of 0.05 in a later analysis.

This chain is built from TRBV7-2 and TRBJ2-3; the D segment could be TRBD2, given 5 matching bases. Sample: PBMCs. The TCR sequence derives from a young woman in good health and CMV-seropositive. The CDR3 reads CASSLVLVYTDTQYF. The DNA sequence is TGTGCCAGCAGCTTAGTACTAGTGTACACAGATACGCAGTATTTT.